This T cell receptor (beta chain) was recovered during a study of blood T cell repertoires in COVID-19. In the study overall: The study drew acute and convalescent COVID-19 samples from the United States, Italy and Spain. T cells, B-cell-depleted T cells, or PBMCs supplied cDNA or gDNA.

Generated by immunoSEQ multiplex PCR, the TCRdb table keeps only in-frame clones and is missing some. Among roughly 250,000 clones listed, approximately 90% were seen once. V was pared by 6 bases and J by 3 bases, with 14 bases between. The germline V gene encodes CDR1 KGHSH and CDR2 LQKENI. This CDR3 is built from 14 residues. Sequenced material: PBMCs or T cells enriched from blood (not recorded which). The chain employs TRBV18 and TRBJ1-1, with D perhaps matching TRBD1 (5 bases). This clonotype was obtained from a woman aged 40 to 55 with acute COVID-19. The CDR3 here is CASSPTVGDTEAFF. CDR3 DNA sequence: TGTGCCAGCTCTCCGACAGTTGGCGACACTGAAGCTTTCTTT.